Each of the 2 T cell receptor beta chains below was sequenced from the same sample in a study of a mutant IDH1 vaccine in newly diagnosed glioma. The time point is: baseline, week 1 (first vaccination visit). Treatment meaning: pre-vaccination baseline after standard-of-care therapy. Here immunoSEQ multiplex PCR was the method, and the copy in TCRdb shows in-frame clones only, minus some. This table has over 75,000 clones, 70% to 90% appearing once. The sample was PBMCs, taken from a glioma patient treated with radiotherapy, temozolomide or both. The receptors derive from a woman between 50 and 59 years old with glioma.

V usage is TRBV9 and J usage is TRBJ2-1; D gene ambiguous. V was shortened by 3 bases and J by 4 bases, with 11 bases between the two germline ends. CDR1 and CDR2 from the germline V gene are SGDLS and YYNGEE. The CDR3 totals 14 residues. The CDR3 sequence is CASSAQANYNEQFF. The CDR3 DNA reads as TGTGCCAGCAGCGCCCAAGCCAATTACAATGAGCAGTTCTTC.

The chain couples TRBV4-1 to TRBJ2-3; D is possibly TRBD2 (6 bases). CDR3 length: 16 residues. Per germline, CDR1 MGHRA and CDR2 YSYEKL. V lost 1 base and J 3 bases, leaving 14 bases between the germline ends. The CDR3 DNA reads TGCGCCAGCAGCCAAGTCCCGGGAGTTCGAACAGATACGCAGTATTTT. This sequence encodes CASSQVPGVRTDTQYF.